Each of the 31 T cell receptor beta chains below was sequenced from the same sample in a study of blood T cell repertoires in COVID-19. The repertoire was sequenced with immunoSEQ multiplex PCR; TCRdb's copy has only in-frame clones and lacks some. The sample shows roughly 46,000 clones, 84% of them seen only once. Material for sequencing was peripheral blood. These TCRs come from a man between 60 and 70 years old with acute or convalescent COVID-19.

V is TRBV25-1 and J is TRBJ1-4; TRBD1 matches 8 bases. After removal of 0 bases from V and 8 bases from J, the junction contained 5 bases not matched to a gene. The CDR3 runs 15 residues. CDR1 MGHDK and CDR2 SYGVNS come from the germline V gene. CDR3 amino acids: CASSEYETGDEKLFF. For the CDR3, the DNA is TGTGCCAGCAGTGAATATGAGACAGGGGACGAAAAACTGTTTTTT.

The chain uses TRBV6-1 and TRBJ1-1; D possibly corresponds to TRBD1 (6 bases). The CDR3 is made up of 14 amino acids. V gave up 1 base and J gave up 1 base, with 7 bases separating them. Germline loops: CDR1 MNHNS, CDR2 SASEGT. CDR3 in DNA: TGTGCCAGCAGTGAAGGGGGGCCGAACACTGAAGCTTTCTTT. It is translated as CASSEGGPNTEAFF.

This chain links TRBV9 with TRBJ2-7; D call uncertain. Trimming pared 0 bases from V and 3 bases from J, leaving 10 bases between. Germline V lookup: CDR1 SGDLS, CDR2 YYNGEE. This CDR3 is 14 amino acids long. Here the CDR3 reads CASSVVPGDYEQYF. The CDR3 DNA reads as TGTGCCAGCAGCGTAGTTCCAGGCGACTACGAGCAGTACTTC. The full variable domain, in which reference TRBV9 and TRBJ2-7 provide the parts outside the CDR3, is DSGVTQTPKHLITATGQRVTLRCSPRSGDLSVYWYQQSLDQGLQFLIQYYNGEERAKGNILERFSAQQFPDLHSELNLSSLELGDSALYFCASSVVPGDYEQYFGPGTRLTVT.

This clone was detected a few times. V and J are TRBV5-1 and TRBJ1-3; weak D call: TRBD1 (6 bases). Trimming shortened V by 0 bases and J by 1 base, and 20 bases separated the two germline ends. The CDR3 loop spans 19 amino acids. Germline V gene sequence: CDR1 SGHRS, CDR2 YFSETQ. This CDR3 reads CASSLDVDQGIVSGNTIYF. CDR3 bases: TGCGCCAGCAGCTTGGACGTAGACCAGGGGATTGTGTCTGGAAACACCATATATTTT.

The J gene is TRBJ2-1, the V gene TRBV28; tentative D call: TRBD2 (6 bases). CDR3 length: 13 residues. The V end was cut by 5 bases, the J end by 10 bases, with 15 bases between. CDR1 is MDHEN and CDR2 is SYDVKM in the germline V gene. DNA for the CDR3: TGTGCCAGCAGTCAAATCATAGCGGAGGAGCAGTTCTTC. Its protein is CASSQIIAEEQFF. The full variable domain, with the rest looked up from reference TRBV28 and TRBJ2-1, is DVKVTQSSRYLVKRTGEKVFLECVQDMDHENMFWYRQDPGLGLRLIYFSYDVKMKEKGDIPEGYSVSREKKERFSLILESASTNQTSMYLCASSQIIAEEQFFGPGTRLTVL.

The CDR3 region has the DNA TGTGCCAGCAGCCTCAAATCGACAGAGCATTTGAACACTGAAGCTTTCTTT. Translation: CASSLKSTEHLNTEAFF. The chain carries TRBV14 and TRBJ1-1, with TRBD1 as a possible D gene (5 bases). The germline CDR1 and CDR2 sequences are SGHDN and FVKESK. Trimming took off 4 bases at V and 0 bases at J, with 18 bases between the two ends. The CDR3 totals 17 residues.

V and J are TRBV9 and TRBJ1-1; perhaps TRBD1 as D (5 bases). Germline V gives CDR1 SGDLS, CDR2 YYNGEE. V lost 5 bases to trimming and J lost 6 bases, with 14 bases between them. The CDR3 totals 13 residues. The CDR3 DNA follows: TGTGCCAGCAGTGCACAGGTCGTCTCTGAAGCTTTCTTT. As protein: CASSAQVVSEAFF.

The V gene is TRBV12-3 or TRBV12-4, the J gene TRBJ2-7; a possible D gene is TRBD2 (6 bases). CDR3 size: 13 residues. V was shortened by 5 bases and J by 3 bases, with 11 bases between the two germline ends. CDR3 sequence: CASSPPTSYEQYF. The CDR3 coding sequence is TGTGCCAGCAGTCCCCCGACTAGCTACGAGCAGTACTTC.

The gene calls are TRBV5-6 and TRBJ2-5, with D possibly matching TRBD1 (5 bases). The CDR3 has 13 amino acids. Trimming removed 2 bases at V and 4 bases at J, with 9 bases between. Germline assignment: CDR1 SGHDT and CDR2 YYEEEE. The CDR3 spells CASSFRQGETQYF. The CDR3 DNA reads TGTGCCAGCAGCTTCCGTCAGGGAGAGACCCAGTACTTC.

The chain recombines TRBV10-3 with TRBJ1-2, with TRBD1 identical over 11 bases. The CDR3 runs to 14 residues. The germline CDR1 and CDR2 sequences are ENHRY and SYGVKD. J gave up 6 bases and V 1 base, and 1 base lay outside the gene matches. The CDR3 nucleotides read TGTGCCATCAGTGAGTGGACAGGGGGCGATGGCTACACCTTC. Translation: CAISEWTGGDGYTF.

The sample holds one count of this clone. The rearrangement uses TRBV5-4 and TRBJ2-1, with 11 bases matching TRBD1. Unmatched junction bases numbered 19, after V lost 0 bases and J lost 8 bases. Germline assignment: CDR1 SGHNT and CDR2 YYREEE (reference sequence). This CDR3 region has 20 residues. The DNA for the CDR3 is TGTGCCAGCAGCTTGGGTAGGACAGGGGGCGCTGGGGGTTTGTTCGATGAGCAGTTCTTC. Residues: CASSLGRTGGAGGLFDEQFF.

V and J are TRBV29-1 and TRBJ1-2; D possibly corresponds to TRBD1 (5 bases). The germline CDR1 and CDR2 sequences are SQVTM and ANQGSEA. The CDR3 spans 13 residues. V lost 4 bases to trimming and J lost 4 bases, with 13 bases between them. The DNA for the CDR3 is TGCAGCGTTGGTATGGGTAGGGGCTATGGCTACACCTTC. Its translation: CSVGMGRGYGYTF. Looking up the rest from reference TRBV29-1 and TRBJ1-2 gives the full variable domain: SAVISQKPSRDICQRGTSLTIQCQVDSQVTMMFWYRQQPGQSLTLIATANQGSEATYESGFVIDKFPISRPNLTFSTLTVSNMSPEDSSIYLCSVGMGRGYGYTFGSGTRLTVV.

The V gene is TRBV9, the J gene TRBJ1-2; weak D call: TRBD1 (5 bases). The CDR3 contains 14 residues. The V end lost 2 bases, the J end lost 4 bases, and 12 bases lay between the germline ends. The germline gives CDR1 SGDLS, CDR2 YYNGEE. The CDR3 reads CASSVGQGGYGYTF. The CDR3 nucleotides read TGTGCCAGCAGCGTCGGGCAGGGCGGCTATGGCTACACCTTC.

The V and J genes are TRBV11-2 and TRBJ1-1; D uncertain. The CDR3 is made up of 14 amino acids. Germline V lookup: CDR1 SGHAT, CDR2 FQNNGV. Trimming removed 3 bases from V and 2 bases from J, with 10 bases in between. The CDR3 DNA is TGTGCCAGCAGCTTTGTAACGGGTAACACTGAAGCTTTCTTT. As protein: CASSFVTGNTEAFF. Combining the CDR3 with reference TRBV11-2 and TRBJ1-1 gives the whole variable domain EAGVAQSPRYKIIEKRQSVAFWCNPISGHATLYWYQQILGQGPKLLIQFQNNGVVDDSQLPKDRFSAERLKGVDSTLKIQPAKLEDSAVYLCASSFVTGNTEAFFGQGTRLTVV.

V and J are TRBV5-4 and TRBJ2-7; 10 bases are shared with TRBD2. CDR3 length: 14 amino acids. CDR1 and CDR2 from the germline V gene are SGHNT and YYREEE (reference sequence). V was pared by 4 bases and J by 5 bases, with 6 bases of the junction left unmatched. The CDR3 region is CASSPGLANNEQYF. The DNA for the CDR3 is TGTGCCAGCAGCCCGGGACTAGCGAACAACGAGCAGTACTTC.

This sequence joins TRBV18 and TRBJ2-2; the D gene is possibly TRBD1 (6 bases). Germline CDR1 is KGHSH and CDR2 is LQKENI. The germline V and J ends were trimmed by 1 base and 5 bases, with 11 bases remaining between them. The CDR3 totals 15 residues. This CDR3 is CASSPLSTGTGELFF. The CDR3 DNA follows: TGTGCCAGCTCACCACTTTCAACAGGGACCGGGGAGCTGTTTTTT.

V gene TRBV5-1 combines with J gene TRBJ1-5, with a possible D match to TRBD1 (5 bases). Deletions cut 1 base from V and 6 bases from J, with 8 bases between. The germline gives CDR1 SGHRS, CDR2 YFSETQ. The CDR3 loop spans 13 amino acids. DNA of the CDR3: TGCGCCAGCAGCTTGAGGGGTACTCAGCCCCAGCATTTT. Translating gives CASSLRGTQPQHF.

The rearrangement links TRBV19 to TRBJ1-3, with D possibly being TRBD1 (5 bases). Germline CDR1 LNHDA, CDR2 SQIVND (reference sequence). Trimming left V 7 bases short and J 0 bases short, with 19 bases between. There are 17 residues in the CDR3. The DNA for the CDR3 is TGTGCCAGTACCAAAGGGGCAATAACCAACTCTGGAAACACCATATATTTT. Translating gives CASTKGAITNSGNTIYF.

J is TRBJ2-7 and V is TRBV6-4; 10 bases are a match to TRBD1. CDR3 length: 15 amino acids. Trimming at V came to 4 bases and at J to 5 bases, leaving 8 bases not matched to a gene. Germline V gives CDR1 MRHNA, CDR2 SNTAGT. CDR3 region: CASSAGGQGYHEQYF. CDR3 nucleotide sequence: TGTGCCAGCAGTGCCGGGGGACAGGGGTACCACGAGCAGTACTTC.

This clone has just a few counts. The chain couples TRBV7-8 to TRBJ1-2; TRBD1 is a possible D gene (6 bases). The germline V gene has CDR1 SGHVS and CDR2 FQNEAQ. Trimming took off 4 bases at V and 4 bases at J, with 10 bases between the two ends. This CDR3 contains 13 residues. In nucleotides, the CDR3 is TGTGCCAGCAGCTCCAGGGGCGGCTATGGCTACACCTTC. Protein product: CASSSRGGYGYTF. Complete variable domain (other parts from reference TRBV7-8 and TRBJ1-2): GAGVSQSPRYKVAKRGQDVALRCDPISGHVSLFWYQQALGQGPEFLTYFQNEAQLDKSGLPSDRFFAERPEGSVSTLKIQRTQQEDSAVYLCASSSRGGYGYTFGSGTRLTVV.

This chain uses TRBV20-1 with TRBJ1-5, with a tentative D call TRBD1 (5 bases). CDR1 is DFQATT, CDR2 SNEGSKA, per germline (reference sequence). The CDR3 consists of 15 residues. V was clipped by 3 bases and J by 3 bases, with 15 bases between them. CDR3 nucleotide sequence: TGCAGTGCTAGTCCCAGGGCCAATAACAATCAGCCCCAGCATTTT. It codes for CSASPRANNNQPQHF.

A remark on this clone: Other DNA sequences in this sample translate to the same CDR3. The genes are TRBV5-1 and TRBJ2-3; 8 bases map to TRBD2. CDR1 is SGHRS and CDR2 is YFSETQ in the germline V gene. V gave up 0 bases and J gave up 4 bases; unmatched junction bases: 1. This CDR3 has 14 amino acids. DNA for the CDR3: TGCGCCAGCAGCTTGGGACTAGCGTCAGATACGCAGTATTTT. Its translation is CASSLGLASDTQYF.

The CDR3 protein is CASSPRMGSPLHF. The DNA of the CDR3 is TGTGCCAGCAGCCCCAGGATGGGTTCACCCCTCCACTTT. This chain joins TRBV14 and TRBJ1-6; D unclear. This CDR3 has 13 amino acids. Trimming stripped 4 bases from V and 9 bases from J, with 10 bases between. CDR1 and CDR2 from the germline V gene are SGHDN and FVKESK.

This sequence joins TRBV29-1 and TRBJ1-2, with D perhaps TRBD1 (5 bases). The CDR3 covers 13 residues. Germline CDR1 SQVTM, CDR2 ANQGSEA. V dropped 8 bases and J dropped 6 bases, with 19 bases sitting between them. CDR3 sequence: CSSTGGVGDGYTF. In DNA, the CDR3 is TGCAGCTCCACGGGGGGAGTAGGGGATGGCTACACCTTC.

The J gene is TRBJ1-3, the V gene TRBV30; D is unresolved. The V gene's germline CDR1 is GTSNPN and CDR2 SVGIG (reference sequence). The CDR3 extends over 14 amino acids. Trimming left V 6 bases short and J 0 bases short, with 12 bases between. The CDR3 loop reads CACTQIHSGNTIYF. In DNA form, the CDR3 reads TGTGCCTGCACACAGATCCACTCTGGAAACACCATATATTTT.

On this clone: Sequence at one end of the junction differs from germline and may be a read error. The V gene is TRBV7-7, the J gene TRBJ2-2, with 11 bases identical to TRBD2. This CDR3 has 18 residues. CDR1 is SSHAT, CDR2 FNYEAQ, per germline (reference sequence). The CDR3 coding sequence is TGTGCTAGCAGCTCCTCCTATACTAGCGGGAGCAACACCGGGGAGCTGTTTTTT. Protein product: CASSSSYTSGSNTGELFF.

The CDR3 DNA sequence: TGTGCCAGCCTCGTTTACAGGGGGACTGGGGGGACTGAAGCTTTCTTT. It yields the protein CASLVYRGTGGTEAFF. V gene TRBV2 combines with J gene TRBJ1-1; TRBD1 agrees at 8 bases. With V trimmed by 8 bases and J by 5 bases, 16 bases remained unmatched. Germline CDR1 reads SNHLY; CDR2 reads FYNNEI. This CDR3 is 16 amino acids long.

J is TRBJ1-1 and V is TRBV19; maybe TRBD1 (6 bases). The CDR3 contains 14 residues. Germline V gene sequence: CDR1 LNHDA, CDR2 SQIVND (reference sequence). Trimming cost V 9 bases and J 4 bases, with 18 bases left between them. Here the CDR3 DNA reads TGTGCCAGCTTACAGGGTAGAGGCGGCACTGAAGCTTTCTTT. It encodes CASLQGRGGTEAFF. The full variable domain, rest sourced from reference TRBV19 and TRBJ1-1, is DGGITQSPKYLFRKEGQNVTLSCEQNLNHDAMYWYRQDPGQGLRLIYYSQIVNDFQKGDIAEGYSVSREKKESFPLTVTSAQKNPTAFYLCASLQGRGGTEAFFGQGTRLTVV.

This chain connects TRBV12-3 or TRBV12-4 to TRBJ1-2; D is undetermined. The ends were cut back, 6 bases at V and 2 bases at J, with 10 bases in the middle. The CDR3 sequence is 13 residues long. The CDR3 sequence: CASRPTSNYGYTF. The DNA of the CDR3 is TGTGCCAGCAGGCCGACATCAAACTATGGCTACACCTTC.

This clone has just a few counts. Other DNA sequences within the sample encode an identical CDR3. This chain joins TRBV5-4 and TRBJ1-2, with TRBD1 matching 7 bases. The V and J ends lost 4 bases and 0 bases, in that order; junction bases with no gene match: 3. The CDR3 totals 14 residues. Germline CDR1 is SGHNT and CDR2 is YYREEE (reference sequence). DNA of the CDR3: TGTGCCAGCAGCCAGGGACAGACTAACTATGGCTACACCTTC. Its translation is CASSQGQTNYGYTF.

The chain employs TRBV30 and TRBJ1-2; the match to TRBD1 covers 10 bases. V shed 7 bases and J 5 bases; nucleotides not matched to a gene: 7. This CDR3 contains 13 residues. In germline, CDR1 is GTSNPN, CDR2 SVGIG (reference sequence). The CDR3 here is CAYRQGAGYGYTF. The CDR3 DNA sequence: TGTGCCTATCGACAGGGGGCAGGGTATGGCTACACCTTC.